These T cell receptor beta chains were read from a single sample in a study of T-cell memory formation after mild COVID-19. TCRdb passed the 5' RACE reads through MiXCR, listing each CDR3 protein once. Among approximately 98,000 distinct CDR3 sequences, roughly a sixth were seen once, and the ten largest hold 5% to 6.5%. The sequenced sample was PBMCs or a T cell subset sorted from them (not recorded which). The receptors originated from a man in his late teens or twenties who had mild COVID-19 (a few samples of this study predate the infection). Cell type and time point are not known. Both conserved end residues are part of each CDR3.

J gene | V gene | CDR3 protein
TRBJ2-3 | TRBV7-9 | CASSDGTGAADTQYF
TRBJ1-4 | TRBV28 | CASSTGPLNEKLFF
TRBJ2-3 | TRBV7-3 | CASSSGLARDTDTQYF
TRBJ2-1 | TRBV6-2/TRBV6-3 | CASSYSLAGGPDGNEQFF
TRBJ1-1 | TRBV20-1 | CSARGQGVTEAFF
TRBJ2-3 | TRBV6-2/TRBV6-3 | CASSNGGFADTQYF
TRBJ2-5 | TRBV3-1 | CASRLRGEETQYF
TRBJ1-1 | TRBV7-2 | CASSLETGNTEAFF
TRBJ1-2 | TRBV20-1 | CSAPAGEGDYGYTF
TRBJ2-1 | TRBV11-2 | CASSLGNEQFF
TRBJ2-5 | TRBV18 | CASSKSGGQETQYF
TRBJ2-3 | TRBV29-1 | CSAKRTDTQYF
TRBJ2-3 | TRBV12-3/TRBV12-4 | CASSRESGTADTQYF
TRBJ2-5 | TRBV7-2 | CASSGAAGRQETQYF
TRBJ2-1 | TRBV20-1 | CSARARTGRGYNEQFF
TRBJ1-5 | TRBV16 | CARSLAARNQPQHF
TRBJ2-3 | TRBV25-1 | CASSEWEGMDTQYF
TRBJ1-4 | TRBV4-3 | CASSHRTGVEKLFF
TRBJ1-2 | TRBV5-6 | CASSYDRIYGYTF
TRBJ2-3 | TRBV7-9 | CAIRGGSTDTQYF
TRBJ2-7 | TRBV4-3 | CASSQVWDSYEQYF
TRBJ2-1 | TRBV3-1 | CASSPRYDEQFF
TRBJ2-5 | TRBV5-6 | CASSFSGTETQYF
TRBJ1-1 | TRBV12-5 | CASGRQANTEAFF
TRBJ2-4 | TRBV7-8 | CASSPRLRSNIQYF
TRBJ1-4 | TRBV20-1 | CSARAFGEKLFF
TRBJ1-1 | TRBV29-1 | CSVGDQGSEAFF
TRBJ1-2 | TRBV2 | CASRQGIYGYTF
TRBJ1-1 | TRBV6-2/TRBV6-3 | CASRRQHAEAFF
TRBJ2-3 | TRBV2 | CASRPSTWGGTDTQYF
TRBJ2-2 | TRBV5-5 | CASSPRLAGGTGELFF
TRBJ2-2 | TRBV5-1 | CASSLESGELFF
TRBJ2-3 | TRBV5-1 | CASGFRNTDTDTQYF
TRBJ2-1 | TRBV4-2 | CASSSVPAGGRNEQFF
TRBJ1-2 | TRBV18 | CASSPNREGYTF
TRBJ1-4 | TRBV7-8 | CASSLSQRRQGLYEKLFF